Listed below are T cell receptor beta chains from one sample, sequenced in a study of CD8 T cells in Susac syndrome. One entry per CDR3 protein results from TCRdb running MiXCR on the immunoSEQ multiplex PCR reads. The sample includes 230,000 or so distinct CDR3 sequences, 95% seen only once; the top ten take roughly 0.1%. Sequenced sample: CD4+ T cells from PBMCs. The receptor set was obtained from a human donor with multiple sclerosis. Both conserved end residues are part of each CDR3. The D gene is left open where the match is weak.

v_call	j_call	d_call	cdr3_aa
TRBV7-8	TRBJ1-2	-	CASASLGYGYTF
TRBV28	TRBJ2-3	-	CASKAGGADTQYF
TRBV27	TRBJ2-2	-	CASTTWSGPGELFF
TRBV7-2	TRBJ2-7	-	CASSLWASSSYEQYF
TRBV29-1	TRBJ2-3	-	CSVRGPPPGDTQYF
TRBV21-1	TRBJ1-2	-	CASSRHEVEYGYTF
TRBV7-2	TRBJ2-1	-	CASSLALGGRNEQFF
TRBV19	TRBJ1-2	-	CASNDQGRYYGYTF
TRBV15	TRBJ2-5	-	CATSSPTRTNRDGGETQYF
TRBV27	TRBJ1-1	-	CASSLSDRMNTEAFF
TRBV20-1	TRBJ1-1	-	CSARQANTEAFF
TRBV4-1	TRBJ2-1	-	CASSQVVTNNEQFF
TRBV2	TRBJ1-1	TRBD1	CASSDDRGMTEAFF
TRBV28	TRBJ2-7	-	CAAAENSKDEQYF
TRBV6-4	TRBJ1-1	-	CASSETIRTEAFF
TRBV7-7	TRBJ2-1	TRBD2	CASSPEGRGGQFF
TRBV7-9	TRBJ2-7	-	CASSPRQYYEQYF
TRBV6-6	TRBJ1-2	-	CASKERAALFGYGYTF
TRBV28	TRBJ2-7	-	CASSLGRNYEQYF
TRBV29-1	TRBJ2-7	-	CSVEFGNEQYF
TRBV19	TRBJ2-7	-	CASSAGRLSYEQYF
TRBV3-1	TRBJ2-3	-	CASSPHKGGRTDTQYF
TRBV14	TRBJ2-5	-	CASSQEETQYF
TRBV12-3/TRBV12-4	TRBJ2-5	TRBD1	CASSPRTGGETQYF
TRBV11-2	TRBJ2-4	-	CASSPQGQQRIKNIQYF
TRBV20-1	TRBJ2-1	TRBD2	CSARGPSGRTYNEQFF
TRBV29-1	TRBJ2-3	TRBD2	CSSTTLAGPTDTQYF
TRBV3-1	TRBJ2-1	TRBD1	CASSEGQRNEQFF
TRBV30	TRBJ2-3	TRBD2	CAWSSGGAGAADTQYF
TRBV28	TRBJ2-7	-	CASSKFYEQYF
TRBV28	TRBJ2-2	TRBD1	CASRWTGPIRGTGELFF
TRBV7-9	TRBJ2-5	-	CASSLARQLQETQYF
TRBV20-1	TRBJ1-2	-	CSARDQQRMSYTF
TRBV20-1	TRBJ2-7	-	CSARDSGRQYF
TRBV7-3	TRBJ2-1	-	CASSLTQANEQFF
TRBV29-1	TRBJ1-5	TRBD1	CSVLGQGNNQPQHF
TRBV6-6	TRBJ2-3	TRBD2	CATVSRLAGHDTQYF
TRBV29-1	TRBJ1-1	-	CSVVPQGSRTEAFF
TRBV5-1	TRBJ2-7	-	CASSFSGQPYEQYF
TRBV3-1	TRBJ2-1	-	CASSQELLRNEQFF
TRBV30	TRBJ2-7	-	CAWGLKRASDEQYF
TRBV3-1	TRBJ1-1	TRBD1	CASSQPRTGGTSPAFF
TRBV19	TRBJ2-6	-	CASGGNAGANVLTF
TRBV29-1	TRBJ2-1	TRBD1	CSADREYNEQFF
TRBV29-1	TRBJ2-6	-	CSVGSPGSSGANVLTF
TRBV27	TRBJ1-1	-	CASSFGGEAFF
TRBV12-3/TRBV12-4	TRBJ1-4	-	CASRTGTVNEKLFF
TRBV3-1	TRBJ2-4	TRBD2	CASSLRRLAGVQNIQYF
TRBV9	TRBJ2-3	-	CASSVGTVPPIQMTQYF
TRBV2	TRBJ1-2	-	CASRQGGGYTF
TRBV28	TRBJ2-7	-	CASNNLYEQYF
TRBV30	TRBJ2-6	-	CATEMGSGANVLTF
TRBV7-2	TRBJ2-1	-	CASSPRARDLQEQFF